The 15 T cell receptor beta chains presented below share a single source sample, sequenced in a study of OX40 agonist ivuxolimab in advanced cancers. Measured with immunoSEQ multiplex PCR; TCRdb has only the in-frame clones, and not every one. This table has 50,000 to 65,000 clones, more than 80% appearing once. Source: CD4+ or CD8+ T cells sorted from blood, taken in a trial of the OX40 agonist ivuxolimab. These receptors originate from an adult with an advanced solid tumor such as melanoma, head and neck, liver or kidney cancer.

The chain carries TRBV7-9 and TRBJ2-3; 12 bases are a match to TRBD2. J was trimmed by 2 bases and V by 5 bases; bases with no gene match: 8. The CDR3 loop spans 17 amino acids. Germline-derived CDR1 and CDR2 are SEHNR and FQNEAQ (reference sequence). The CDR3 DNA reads TGTGCCAGCAGCCCCGGGACTAGCGGGTTTTTCACAGATACGCAGTATTTT. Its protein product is CASSPGTSGFFTDTQYF.

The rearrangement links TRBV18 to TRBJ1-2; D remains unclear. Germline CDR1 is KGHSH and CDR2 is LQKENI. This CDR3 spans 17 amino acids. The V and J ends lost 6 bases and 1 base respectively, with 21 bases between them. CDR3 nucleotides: TGTGCCAGCTCGCGGTTACCTGGAGGGCAGGATAACTATGGCTACACCTTC. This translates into CASSRLPGGQDNYGYTF. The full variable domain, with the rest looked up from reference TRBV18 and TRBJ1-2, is NAGVMQNPRHLVRRRGQEARLRCSPMKGHSHVYWYRQLPEEGLKFMVYLQKENIIDESGMPKERFSAEFPKEGPSILRIQQVVRGDSAAYFCASSRLPGGQDNYGYTFGSGTRLTVV.

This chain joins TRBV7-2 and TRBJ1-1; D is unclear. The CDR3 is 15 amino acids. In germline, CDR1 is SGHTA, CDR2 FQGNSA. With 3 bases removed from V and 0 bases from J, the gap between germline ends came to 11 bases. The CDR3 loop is CASSFTSTVNTEAFF. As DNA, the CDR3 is TGTGCCAGCAGCTTTACTTCGACCGTGAACACTGAAGCTTTCTTT.

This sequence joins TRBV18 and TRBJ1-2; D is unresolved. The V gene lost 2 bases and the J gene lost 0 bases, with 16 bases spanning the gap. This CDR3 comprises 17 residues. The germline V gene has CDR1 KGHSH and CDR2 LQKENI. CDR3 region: CASSPTNGVVSNYGYTF. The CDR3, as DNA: TGTGCCAGCTCACCAACAAATGGGGTGGTTTCTAACTATGGCTACACCTTC.

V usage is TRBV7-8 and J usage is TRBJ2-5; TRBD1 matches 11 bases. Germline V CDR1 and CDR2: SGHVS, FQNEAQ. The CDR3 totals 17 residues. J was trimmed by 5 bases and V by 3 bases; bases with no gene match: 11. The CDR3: CASSFLNPGTGGETQYF. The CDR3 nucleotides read TGTGCCAGCAGCTTCCTAAACCCTGGGACAGGGGGGGAGACCCAGTACTTC.

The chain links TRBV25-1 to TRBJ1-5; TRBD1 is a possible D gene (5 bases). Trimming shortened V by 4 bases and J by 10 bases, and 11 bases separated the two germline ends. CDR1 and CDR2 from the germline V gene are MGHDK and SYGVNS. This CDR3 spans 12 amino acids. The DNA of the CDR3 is TGTGCCAGCAGTGCCCTCGGGACTCCCCAGCATTTT. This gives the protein CASSALGTPQHF. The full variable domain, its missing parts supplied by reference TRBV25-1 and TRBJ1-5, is EADIYQTPRYLVIGTGKKITLECSQTMGHDKMYWYQQDPGMELHLIHYSYGVNSTEKGDLSSESTVSRIRTEHFPLTLESARPSHTSQYLCASSALGTPQHFGDGTRLSIL.

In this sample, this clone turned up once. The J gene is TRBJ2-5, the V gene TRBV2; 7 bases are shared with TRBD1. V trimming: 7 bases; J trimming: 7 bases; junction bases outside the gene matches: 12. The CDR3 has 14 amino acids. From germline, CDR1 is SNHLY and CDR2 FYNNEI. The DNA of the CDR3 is TGTGCCAGCACTTTAAGGGGGACAGTAGGGACCCAGTACTTC. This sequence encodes CASTLRGTVGTQYF.

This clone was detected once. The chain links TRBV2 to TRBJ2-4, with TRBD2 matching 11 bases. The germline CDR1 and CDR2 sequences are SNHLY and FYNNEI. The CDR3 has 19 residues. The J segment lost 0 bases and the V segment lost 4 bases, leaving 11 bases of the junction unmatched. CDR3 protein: CASSVVGLAGGLAKNIQYF. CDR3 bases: TGTGCCAGCAGTGTTGTAGGGCTAGCGGGGGGTCTAGCCAAAAACATTCAGTACTTC.

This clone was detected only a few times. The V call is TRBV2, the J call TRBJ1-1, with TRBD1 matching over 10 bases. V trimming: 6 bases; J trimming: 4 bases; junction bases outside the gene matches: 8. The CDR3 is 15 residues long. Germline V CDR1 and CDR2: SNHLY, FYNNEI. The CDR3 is CASRGQGTGGTEAFF. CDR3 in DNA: TGTGCCAGCAGGGGACAGGGGACGGGGGGCACTGAAGCTTTCTTT.

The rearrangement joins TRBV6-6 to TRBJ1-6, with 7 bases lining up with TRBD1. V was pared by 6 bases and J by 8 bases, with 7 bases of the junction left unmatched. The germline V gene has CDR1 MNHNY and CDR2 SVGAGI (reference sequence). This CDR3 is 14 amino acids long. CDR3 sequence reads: CASSSDRTYSPLHF. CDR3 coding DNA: TGTGCCAGCAGCTCGGACAGGACATATTCACCCCTCCACTTT.

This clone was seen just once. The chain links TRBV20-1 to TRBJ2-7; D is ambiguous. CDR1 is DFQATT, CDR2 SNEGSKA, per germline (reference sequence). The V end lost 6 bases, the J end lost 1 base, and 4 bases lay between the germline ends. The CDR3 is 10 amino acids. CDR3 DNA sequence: TGCAGTGCCAGATCCTACGAGCAGTACTTC. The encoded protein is CSARSYEQYF.

For the CDR3, the DNA is TGTGCCAGCAGCGATCGAGGGACACTAACTAATGAAAAACTGTTTTTT. It codes for CASSDRGTLTNEKLFF. This chain uses TRBV5-6 with TRBJ1-4; D is perhaps TRBD1 (6 bases). V was trimmed by 4 bases and J by 1 base, leaving 14 bases between them. The CDR3 consists of 16 residues. Germline V CDR1 and CDR2: SGHDT, YYEEEE.

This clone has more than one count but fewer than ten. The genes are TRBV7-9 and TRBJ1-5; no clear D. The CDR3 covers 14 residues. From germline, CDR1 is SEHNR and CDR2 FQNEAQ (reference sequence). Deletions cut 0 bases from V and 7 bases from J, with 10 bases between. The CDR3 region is CASSLAGNGQPQHF. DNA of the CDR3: TGTGCCAGCAGCTTAGCAGGGAACGGGCAGCCCCAGCATTTT.

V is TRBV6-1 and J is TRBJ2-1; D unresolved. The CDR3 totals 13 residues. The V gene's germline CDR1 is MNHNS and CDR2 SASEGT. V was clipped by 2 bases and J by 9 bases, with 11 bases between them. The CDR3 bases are TGTGCCAGCAGTGAATCAATCCCGAGTGAGCAGTTCTTC. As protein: CASSESIPSEQFF.

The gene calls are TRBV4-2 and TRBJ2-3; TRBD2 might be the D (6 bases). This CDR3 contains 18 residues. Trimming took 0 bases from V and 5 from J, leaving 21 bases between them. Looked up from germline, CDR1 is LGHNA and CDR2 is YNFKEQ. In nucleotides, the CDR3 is TGTGCCAGCAGCCAAGACCAGGCGGAGGGGATGGCGCTAGATACGCAGTATTTT. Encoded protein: CASSQDQAEGMALDTQYF.